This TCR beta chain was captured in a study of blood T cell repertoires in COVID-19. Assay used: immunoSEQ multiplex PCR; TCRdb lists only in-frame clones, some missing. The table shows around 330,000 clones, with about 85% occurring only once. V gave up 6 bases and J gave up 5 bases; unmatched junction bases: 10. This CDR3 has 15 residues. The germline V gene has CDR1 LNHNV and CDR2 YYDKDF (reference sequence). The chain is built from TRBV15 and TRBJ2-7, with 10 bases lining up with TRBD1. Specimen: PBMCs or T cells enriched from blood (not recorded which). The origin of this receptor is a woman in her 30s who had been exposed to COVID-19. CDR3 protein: CATRYAGTGVNEQYF. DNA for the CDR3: TGTGCCACCAGGTACGCCGGGACAGGGGTAAACGAGCAGTACTTC.